Listed here are 15 T cell receptor beta chains from one sample, sequenced in a study of blood T cell repertoires in COVID-19. The protocol was immunoSEQ multiplex PCR, while the TCRdb copy is restricted to in-frame clones and leaves out a portion. The sample has a few hundred thousand clones, approximately 77% seen once. The specimen sequenced was peripheral blood. All receptors come from a human donor with acute or convalescent COVID-19. The donor label of this sample is uncertain.

The genes are TRBV5-5 and TRBJ2-2, with 7 bases lining up with TRBD1. This CDR3 has 17 amino acids. The trim removed 2 bases at V and 3 bases at J, leaving 10 bases unmatched. Germline CDR1 SGHKS, CDR2 YYEKEE (reference sequence). CDR3 amino acids: CASSFLGGRGYTGELFF. The CDR3 region has the DNA TGTGCCAGCAGCTTCTTAGGCGGCAGGGGGTACACCGGGGAGCTGTTTTTT.

The chain is built from TRBV18 and TRBJ1-1; the D is unclear. The CDR3 is 13 residues long. Looked up from germline, CDR1 is KGHSH and CDR2 is LQKENI. V was clipped by 3 bases and J by 5 bases, with 10 bases between them. CDR3 DNA: TGTGCCAGCTCACCCCAGGAGGCGACTGAAGCTTTCTTT. This codes for CASSPQEATEAFF.

The CDR3 is CASGGTNNEQFF. The CDR3, as DNA: TGTGCCAGCGGCGGGACGAACAATGAGCAGTTCTTC. This chain connects TRBV5-4 to TRBJ2-1, with D perhaps matching TRBD2 (6 bases). This CDR3 contains 12 residues. The V gene lost 7 bases and the J gene lost 5 bases, with 10 bases spanning the gap. From germline, CDR1 is SGHNT and CDR2 YYREEE (reference sequence).

A single count supports this clone. The rearrangement links TRBV24-1 to TRBJ2-7, with 8 bases aligning to TRBD1. The V gene's germline CDR1 is KGHDR and CDR2 SFDVKD. The CDR3 is 15 amino acids. V dropped 4 bases and J dropped 5; count of bases not matched to a gene: 9. In DNA form, the CDR3 reads TGTGCCACCAGTGACTTCCGGGACAGGACGGACGAGCAGTACTTC. Protein: CATSDFRDRTDEQYF.

This chain links TRBV10-2 with TRBJ2-1, with a tentative D call TRBD2 (6 bases). CDR1 WSHSY and CDR2 SAAADI come from the germline V gene. The V end was cut by 7 bases, the J end by 0 bases, with 13 bases between. The CDR3 is 15 amino acids. CDR3 sequence reads: CASNNGGSSYNEQFF. CDR3 sequence (DNA): TGCGCCAGCAACAACGGAGGGAGCTCCTACAATGAGCAGTTCTTC.

J is TRBJ1-1 and V is TRBV11-2, with D possibly matching TRBD1 (6 bases). Trimming pared 3 bases from V and 1 base from J, leaving 12 bases between. CDR3 length: 15 amino acids. CDR1 is SGHAT and CDR2 is FQNNGV in the germline V gene. DNA of the CDR3: TGTGCCAGCAGCTTCTCCGGGACAAGGAACACTGAAGCTTTCTTT. It yields the protein CASSFSGTRNTEAFF.

This chain uses TRBV5-6 with TRBJ2-3; D unclear. V was cut by 0 bases and J by 6 bases, with 8 bases left in between. Germline V gene lookup returns CDR1 SGHDT and CDR2 YYEEEE. This CDR3 has 13 residues. CDR3 region: CASSLAAEDTQYF. DNA of the CDR3: TGTGCCAGCAGCTTGGCCGCTGAGGATACGCAGTATTTT.

The chain combines TRBV3-1 (or the pseudogene TRBV3-2) with TRBJ2-3; TRBD2 matches at 11 bases. This CDR3 comprises 14 residues. V gave up 7 bases and J gave up 4 bases; unmatched junction bases: 4. Germline V gene lookup returns CDR1 LGHDT and CDR2 YNNKEL (reference sequence). Here the CDR3 DNA reads TGTGCCAGCACCTTAGCGGGGGGGTCAGATACGCAGTATTTT. It specifies CASTLAGGSDTQYF.

V and J are TRBV6-5 and TRBJ2-2; TRBD1 agrees at 7 bases. This CDR3 comprises 15 residues. The junction had 8 bases not matched to a gene; V was cut back by 8 bases and J by 2 bases. Germline CDR1 MNHEY, CDR2 SVGAGI. The CDR3 sequence is CASASGTVNTGELFF. DNA for the CDR3: TGTGCCAGCGCCTCCGGGACAGTTAACACCGGGGAGCTGTTTTTT.

DNA of the CDR3: TGCGCCAGCAGCCCCCGACAGGTTTCGAACACTGAAGCTTTCTTT. This codes for CASSPRQVSNTEAFF. V is TRBV5-1 and J is TRBJ1-1, with D possibly matching TRBD1 (6 bases). Germline CDR1 SGHRS, CDR2 YFSETQ. V shed 4 bases and J shed 1 base, with 14 bases lying between them. This CDR3 comprises 15 residues.

This chain links TRBV2 with TRBJ2-7; 10 positions match TRBD2. The CDR3 is made up of 16 amino acids. The junction had 14 bases not matched to a gene; V was cut back by 8 bases and J by 4 bases. CDR1 SNHLY and CDR2 FYNNEI come from the germline V gene. The CDR3 nucleotides read TGTGCCAGCTCACAACCGTATAGCGGGAGGAGTTACGAGCAGTACTTC. Translated: CASSQPYSGRSYEQYF.

The V and J genes are TRBV7-2 and TRBJ2-1; D might be TRBD1 (6 bases). CDR3 length: 16 amino acids. The germline CDR1 and CDR2 sequences are SGHTA and FQGNSA. Trimming left V 4 bases short and J 3 bases short, with 16 bases between. DNA for the CDR3: TGTGCCAGCAGCTCAACCGGGACACCGGGCTACAATGAGCAGTTCTTC. It yields the protein CASSSTGTPGYNEQFF.

The rearrangement joins TRBV29-1 to TRBJ2-7, with 8 bases identical to TRBD1. Losses at the gene ends were 7 bases for V and 7 bases for J; bases not matched to a gene: 9. From germline, CDR1 is SQVTM and CDR2 ANQGSEA. CDR3 length: 12 amino acids. The CDR3 DNA is TGCAGCGCCCGGGACAGGCCCTGGGAGCAGTACTTC. It encodes CSARDRPWEQYF.

The rearrangement uses TRBV25-1 and TRBJ1-4, with D perhaps matching TRBD1 (6 bases). The germline V gene encodes CDR1 MGHDK and CDR2 SYGVNS. The CDR3 contains 15 residues. V was clipped by 2 bases and J by 4 bases, with 11 bases between them. The CDR3 coding sequence is TGTGCCAGCAGTGAAGGACAGACATTTAATGAAAAACTGTTTTTT. The encoded protein is CASSEGQTFNEKLFF.

This clone was counted a single time. The V call is TRBV5-1, the J call TRBJ2-1; a possible D gene is TRBD1 (6 bases). Trimming cost V 6 bases and J 5 bases, with 15 bases left between them. The CDR3 consists of 14 residues. Germline CDR1 is SGHRS and CDR2 is YFSETQ. The CDR3 region has the DNA TGCGCCAGCACCAAATCGGGACAAGACAATGAGCAGTTCTTC. Protein: CASTKSGQDNEQFF.